This TCR beta chain was sequenced during a study of CD8 T cells in Susac syndrome. The sequenced target, TCR beta, came from blood CD8+ and CD4+ T cells. The germline V gene has CDR1 PRHDT and CDR2 FYEKMQ (reference sequence). CDR3 length equals 15 residues. The V end was cut by 5 bases, the J end by 1 base, with 14 bases between. Study observations and caveats: The study's TCR sequencing and HLA analysis covered a relatively small number of individuals, and the study acknowledged this. It was in TEMRA cells and active patients that Susac CD8+ clonal expansion peaked.

Random hexamers were used to reverse transcribe an amount of about 0.5 to 1 ug RNA. The amplification used immunoSEQ multiplex PCR on TCR beta CDR3; it spanned 54 Vbeta and 13 Jbeta. TCRdb analysed the immunoSEQ multiplex PCR reads with MiXCR anew, one entry per CDR3 protein. The table shows 95,000 to 150,000 distinct CDR3 sequences, with around 94% occurring only once. Turning to this clonotype: Its antigen is unknown.

The receptor was derived from a human donor with Susac syndrome. The rearrangement joins TRBV13 to TRBJ1-2; possible D gene TRBD1, 5 bases. Sequencing was performed on CD8+ T cells from PBMCs. CDR3 protein: CASSPPGSFNYGYTF. The CDR3 nucleotides are TGTGCCAGCAGCCCCCCAGGGAGTTTTAACTATGGCTACACCTTC.